Below are 24 T cell receptor beta chains sequenced from a single sample in a study of blood T cell repertoires in COVID-19. Libraries were prepared by immunoSEQ multiplex PCR; TCRdb keeps only in-frame clonotypes and omits some of them. Found here are 150,000 to 200,000 clones, around 90% of them singletons; the top ten hold 20% to 30%. Source material: peripheral blood. The receptors derive from a man in his 60s with acute or convalescent COVID-19.

V is TRBV3-1 (or the pseudogene TRBV3-2) and J is TRBJ2-4; 7 bases line up with TRBD1. From germline, CDR1 is LGHDT and CDR2 YNNKEL (reference sequence). The CDR3 sequence is 13 residues long. Trimming took 6 bases from V and 7 from J; bases not matched to a gene: 6. The chain's CDR3 is CASSRQGVNIQYF. The CDR3 nucleotides read TGTGCCAGCAGTCGACAGGGAGTGAACATTCAGTACTTC.

The chain couples TRBV30 to TRBJ1-5, with D maybe TRBD1 (5 bases). V gave up 3 bases and J gave up 1 base, with 7 bases separating them. Germline CDR1 is GTSNPN and CDR2 is SVGIG (reference sequence). There are 13 residues in the CDR3. CDR3 sequence: CAWRRGSNQPQHF. In DNA form, the CDR3 reads TGTGCCTGGAGAAGGGGAAGCAATCAGCCCCAGCATTTT.

The chain has TRBV7-2 and TRBJ2-5, with no clear D. V shed 1 base and J shed 5 bases, with 8 bases lying between them. Germline CDR1 reads SGHTA; CDR2 reads FQGNSA. The length of the CDR3 is 13 residues. The CDR3 reads CASSLVESETQYF. The DNA for the CDR3 is TGTGCCAGCAGCTTAGTGGAGTCGGAGACCCAGTACTTC.

The rearrangement links TRBV30 to TRBJ1-5; D is undetermined. Trimming removed 2 bases from V and 7 bases from J, with 12 bases in between. Looked up from germline, CDR1 is GTSNPN and CDR2 is SVGIG (reference sequence). This CDR3 spans 13 amino acids. The CDR3 here is CAWSLEGGQPQHF. The CDR3 DNA reads TGTGCCTGGAGTCTAGAAGGAGGCCAGCCCCAGCATTTT. Filled out from reference TRBV30 and TRBJ1-5, the complete variable domain reads SQTIHQWPATLVQPVGSPLSLECTVEGTSNPNLYWYRQAAGRGLQLLFYSVGIGQISSEVPQNLSASRPQDRQFILSSKKLLLSDSGFYLCAWSLEGGQPQHFGDGTRLSIL.

The chain recombines TRBV5-1 with TRBJ1-4; TRBD1 matches at 9 bases. This CDR3 has 14 residues. Trimming removed 4 bases from V and 4 bases from J; junction bases left unmatched: 2. CDR1 SGHRS and CDR2 YFSETQ come from the germline V gene. The CDR3: CASSPGQGNEKLFF. CDR3 DNA sequence: TGCGCCAGCAGCCCGGGACAGGGTAATGAAAAACTGTTTTTT.

J is TRBJ2-1 and V is TRBV5-1, with 9 nucleotides matching TRBD2. With V trimmed by 0 bases and J by 12 bases, 16 bases remained unmatched. Germline V gene lookup returns CDR1 SGHRS and CDR2 YFSETQ. The CDR3 extends over 17 amino acids. CDR3 region: CASSLDPGTSILRGQFF. The CDR3, as DNA: TGCGCCAGCAGCTTGGATCCCGGGACTAGCATCTTAAGGGGGCAGTTCTTC. The full variable domain, completed using reference TRBV5-1 and TRBJ2-1, is KAGVTQTPRYLIKTRGQQVTLSCSPISGHRSVSWYQQTPGQGLQFLFEYFSETQRNKGNFPGRFSGRQFSNSRSEMNVSTLELGDSALYLCASSLDPGTSILRGQFFGPGTRLTVL.

The genes are TRBV29-1 and TRBJ1-2; no reliable D call. The germline V gene has CDR1 SQVTM and CDR2 ANQGSEA. V was trimmed by 8 bases and J by 8 bases, leaving 18 bases between them. The CDR3 consists of 12 residues. This CDR3 reads CSSSDYIDGYTF. The CDR3 bases are TGCAGCTCTTCAGACTACATCGACGGCTACACCTTC.

This chain connects TRBV10-2 to TRBJ1-2, with 9 bases identical to TRBD1. The V gene's germline CDR1 is WSHSY and CDR2 SAAADI. CDR3 length: 14 amino acids. V trimming: 6 bases; J trimming: 4 bases; junction bases outside the gene matches: 6. The CDR3 nucleotides are TGCGCCAGCAGCCGGGACAGGGTTGCCTATGGCTACACCTTC. Residues: CASSRDRVAYGYTF.

This chain links TRBV18 with TRBJ2-2; 11 bases are a match to TRBD1. Per the germline V gene, CDR1 is KGHSH and CDR2 is LQKENI. The CDR3 is 18 amino acids. Trimming removed 3 bases from V and 0 bases from J; junction bases left unmatched: 6. CDR3 DNA: TGTGCCAGCTCACCTAATGGACAGGGGGCGTCGAACACCGGGGAGCTGTTTTTT. Amino acid sequence: CASSPNGQGASNTGELFF.

Only one count was recorded for this clone. The gene calls are TRBV6-5 and TRBJ2-7; the match to TRBD1 covers 7 bases. The CDR3 sequence is 15 residues long. Trimming at V came to 6 bases and at J to 2 bases, leaving 10 bases not matched to a gene. Germline values: CDR1 MNHEY, CDR2 SVGAGI. The CDR3 protein is CASRMASGGTYEQYV. The CDR3 DNA reads as TGTGCCAGCAGGATGGCGTCAGGGGGAACCTACGAGCAGTACGTC.

The J gene is TRBJ1-6, the V gene TRBV5-6; tentatively, D is TRBD1 (5 bases). The CDR3 is 15 amino acids. Germline CDR1 SGHDT, CDR2 YYEEEE. V lost 1 base and J lost 7, with 12 bases in between. CDR3 protein: CASSLIRDWNSPLHF. The CDR3 coding sequence is TGTGCCAGCAGCTTGATAAGGGACTGGAATTCACCCCTCCACTTT.

V usage is TRBV5-5 and J usage is TRBJ2-1, with no clear D. This CDR3 region has 11 residues. With 0 bases removed from V and 9 bases from J, the gap between germline ends came to 4 bases. The germline V gene has CDR1 SGHKS and CDR2 YYEKEE (reference sequence). The CDR3 nucleotides are TGTGCCAGCAGCTTGGGCGGTGAGCAGTTCTTC. Protein product: CASSLGGEQFF.

This chain links TRBV3-1 (or the pseudogene TRBV3-2) with TRBJ1-2; the match to TRBD1 covers 9 bases. Trimming took 6 bases from V and 7 from J; bases not matched to a gene: 15. The CDR3 is made up of 16 amino acids. CDR1 and CDR2 (germline): LGHDT, YNNKEL (reference sequence). CDR3 coding DNA: TGTGCCAGCAGACCAAGGGAGGCCGGGACAGGGCTTGGCTACACCTTC. Translation: CASRPREAGTGLGYTF.

V usage is TRBV27 and J usage is TRBJ2-3, with D perhaps TRBD2 (6 bases). Deletions cut 2 bases from V and 3 bases from J, with 6 bases between. Germline loops: CDR1 MNHEY, CDR2 SMNVEV (reference sequence). CDR3 size: 13 residues. The CDR3 reads CASSLGGTDTQYF. The CDR3 DNA is TGTGCCAGCAGTTTAGGGGGGACAGATACGCAGTATTTT.

V gene TRBV5-1 combines with J gene TRBJ2-5; 14 bases map to TRBD2. The V gene's germline CDR1 is SGHRS and CDR2 YFSETQ. The V gene end was trimmed by 4 bases and the J gene end by 4 bases; junction bases not matched to a gene: 6. The CDR3 has 16 amino acids. The CDR3 loop is CASSTLGLAGGETQYF. CDR3 bases: TGCGCCAGCAGCACCCTTGGACTAGCGGGAGGAGAGACCCAGTACTTC.

The rearrangement uses TRBV5-6 and TRBJ2-5; TRBD2 is a possible D gene (7 bases). V lost 3 bases and J 5 bases, leaving 20 bases between the germline ends. The germline CDR1 and CDR2 sequences are SGHDT and YYEEEE. This CDR3 region has 16 residues. In DNA form, the CDR3 reads TGTGCCAGCAGCTCCCTGAAGGGGGGGCCTCCGGAGACCCAGTACTTC. Protein sequence: CASSSLKGGPPETQYF.

The count of this clone is one. The gene calls are TRBV2 and TRBJ1-2; 7 bases align to TRBD1. This CDR3 comprises 13 residues. Germline V lookup: CDR1 SNHLY, CDR2 FYNNEI. The V segment lost 4 bases and the J segment 8 bases; nucleotides outside the gene matches: 7. CDR3 loop: CASSATGSGGYTF. Written as DNA, the CDR3 is TGTGCCAGCAGTGCGACAGGGAGTGGAGGCTACACCTTC. The full variable domain, its missing parts supplied by reference TRBV2 and TRBJ1-2, is EPEVTQTPSHQVTQMGQEVILRCVPISNHLYFYWYRQILGQKVEFLVSFYNNEISEKSEIFDDQFSVERPDGSNFTLKIRSTKLEDSAMYFCASSATGSGGYTFGSGTRLTVV.

CDR3 in amino acids: CASSLATGFLNEQFF. Written as DNA, the CDR3 is TGCGCCAGCAGCTTGGCGACAGGGTTCCTCAATGAGCAGTTCTTC. J is TRBJ2-1 and V is TRBV5-1; 7 nucleotides align to TRBD1. The ends lost 0 bases at V and 6 bases at J; junction bases unmatched: 6. This CDR3 contains 15 residues. From germline, CDR1 is SGHRS and CDR2 YFSETQ.

The gene calls are TRBV19 and TRBJ2-5, with 8 nucleotides matching TRBD1. The CDR3 contains 15 residues. Germline assignment: CDR1 LNHDA and CDR2 SQIVND (reference sequence). Trimming took 9 bases from V and 5 from J; bases not matched to a gene: 14. CDR3 amino acids: CASGKSTGVGETQYF. The CDR3 DNA reads TGTGCCAGCGGCAAATCGACAGGGGTTGGGGAGACCCAGTACTTC.

The chain is built from TRBV6-5 and TRBJ1-2; perhaps TRBD1 as D (5 bases). CDR3 length: 12 amino acids. Trimming removed 6 bases from V and 3 bases from J, with 8 bases in between. CDR1 and CDR2 (germline): MNHEY, SVGAGI. CDR3 sequence (DNA): TGTGCCAGCAGGGGGGGACACTATGGCTACACCTTC. It codes for CASRGGHYGYTF.

The V and J genes are TRBV19 and TRBJ2-1; D perhaps matches TRBD1 (5 bases). Looked up from germline, CDR1 is LNHDA and CDR2 is SQIVND (reference sequence). The CDR3 has 14 residues. The germline V and J ends were trimmed by 1 base and 9 bases, with 13 bases remaining between them. CDR3 nucleotides: TGTGCCAGTAGTATAGGAACAGGTCTGAGTGAGCAGTTCTTC. This translates into CASSIGTGLSEQFF.

J is TRBJ1-2 and V is TRBV5-1, with 8 bases matching TRBD1. Losses at the gene ends were 0 bases for V and 9 bases for J; bases not matched to a gene: 7. This CDR3 comprises 14 residues. In germline, CDR1 is SGHRS, CDR2 YFSETQ. CDR3 sequence (DNA): TGCGCCAGCAGCTTGGACAGGACAGGGAGCAGCTACACCTTC. Translated, it gives CASSLDRTGSSYTF. Variable domain in full (rest from reference TRBV5-1 and TRBJ1-2): KAGVTQTPRYLIKTRGQQVTLSCSPISGHRSVSWYQQTPGQGLQFLFEYFSETQRNKGNFPGRFSGRQFSNSRSEMNVSTLELGDSALYLCASSLDRTGSSYTFGSGTRLTVV.

J is TRBJ2-6 and V is TRBV20-1, with unresolved D. The germline CDR1 and CDR2 sequences are DFQATT and SNEGSKA (reference sequence). The CDR3 is 13 residues long. V lost 6 bases, J lost 0 bases, and 6 bases lay in between. The CDR3 nucleotides read TGCAGTGCCAGTTACTCTGGGGCCAACGTCCTGACTTTC. This encodes CSASYSGANVLTF.

The genes are TRBV30 and TRBJ1-5, with TRBD1 identical over 9 bases. Germline V lookup: CDR1 GTSNPN, CDR2 SVGIG (reference sequence). The V gene end was trimmed by 2 bases and the J gene end by 1 base; junction bases not matched to a gene: 9. The length of the CDR3 is 17 residues. CDR3 sequence: CAWSYRGPTRSNQPQHF. CDR3 DNA sequence: TGTGCCTGGAGTTACAGGGGGCCCACAAGAAGCAATCAGCCCCAGCATTTT. Full variable domain (outside the CDR3, taken from reference TRBV30 and TRBJ1-5): SQTIHQWPATLVQPVGSPLSLECTVEGTSNPNLYWYRQAAGRGLQLLFYSVGIGQISSEVPQNLSASRPQDRQFILSSKKLLLSDSGFYLCAWSYRGPTRSNQPQHFGDGTRLSIL.